What follows describes a single TCR beta chain. This specimen belongs to a study of cytomegalovirus exposure and HLA in healthy donors. V was cut by 3 bases and J by 6 bases, with 9 bases left in between. CDR1 is MDHEN and CDR2 is SYDVKM in the germline V gene. The length of the CDR3 is 13 residues. Researchers ran the PCR with 60 Vbeta and 13 Jbeta primers. The data were produced by immunoSEQ multiplex PCR, yet TCRdb's version contains in-frame clones alone and is incomplete. The sample holds 150,000 to 180,000 clones, roughly 80% seen once. Sequenced: PBMCs. This sequence originates from a woman in her thirties or forties in good health and CMV-seronegative. The chain couples TRBV28 to TRBJ1-5, with D maybe TRBD1 (5 bases). The CDR3 DNA reads TGTGCCAGCAGTTTTTGGGGGGGTCAGCCCCAGCATTTT. Protein product: CASSFWGGQPQHF.